This T cell receptor (beta chain) derives from a study of blood T cells in healthy people across ages. CDR3 length: 14 amino acids. V lost 0 bases to trimming and J lost 7 bases; unmatched junction nucleotides: 3. Germline V gives CDR1 DFQATT, CDR2 SNEGSKA (reference sequence). Together with a sample-barcoded 5' primer, a J-beta primer mix was included in a second PCR lasting about 7 to 11 cycles. One entry per CDR3 protein, called by TCRdb with MiXCR from the 5' RACE reads. The profile shows about 1.6 million distinct CDR3 sequences, about 35% of them singletons. The rearrangement joins TRBV20-1 to TRBJ2-3; the match to TRBD2 covers 11 bases. The sample comprised blood. This TCR came from a young woman in good health. CDR3 loop: CSARDRTSGYTQYF. The CDR3 DNA follows: TGCAGTGCTAGAGATAGGACTAGCGGGTATACGCAGTATTTT.